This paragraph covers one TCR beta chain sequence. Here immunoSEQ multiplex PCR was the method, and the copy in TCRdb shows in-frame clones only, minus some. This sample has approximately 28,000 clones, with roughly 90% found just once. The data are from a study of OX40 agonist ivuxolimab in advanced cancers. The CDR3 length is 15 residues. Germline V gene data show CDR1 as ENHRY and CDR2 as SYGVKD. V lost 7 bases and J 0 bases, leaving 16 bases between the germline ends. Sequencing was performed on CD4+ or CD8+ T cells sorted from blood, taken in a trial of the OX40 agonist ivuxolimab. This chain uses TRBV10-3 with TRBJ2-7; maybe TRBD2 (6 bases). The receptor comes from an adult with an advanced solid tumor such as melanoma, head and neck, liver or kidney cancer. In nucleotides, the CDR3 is TGTGCCATCAATCGTGGCGGGGAGGCCTCCTACGAGCAGTACTTC. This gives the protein CAINRGGEASYEQYF.